This T cell receptor (beta chain) was recorded in a study of shared clonotypes between healthy human individuals. Study-level findings and limits: Generally, naive subsets came out with larger estimated richness than memory subsets. The sole specimen, blood, was sampled, and tissue repertoires likely differ.

Germline V gives CDR1 GTSNPN, CDR2 SVGIG (reference sequence). This CDR3 contains 12 residues. The V and J ends lost 5 bases and 4 bases respectively, with 11 bases between them. Assay: immunoSEQ multiplex PCR; the TCRdb copy retains only in-frame clones and omits some. Among over 2 million clones listed, roughly 96% were seen once. On this clone: The antigen is undetermined.

Every donor, a Caucasian adult, lived in Nashville, Tennessee. CD45RA-negative memory and CD45RA+ naive subsets were split from the CD4+ cells. The chain links TRBV30 to TRBJ1-1; D not certain. The TCR was taken from a man younger than 30 in good health. The sequencing sample was made of naive CD4+ T cells sorted from blood. Sample subset: CD45RA+ positively selected. For the CDR3, the DNA is TGTGCCTGGGGAACGTACGGCACTGAAGCTTTCTTT. This sequence encodes CAWGTYGTEAFF. Supplemented by reference TRBV30 and TRBJ1-1, the full variable domain reads SQTIHQWPATLVQPVGSPLSLECTVEGTSNPNLYWYRQAAGRGLQLLFYSVGIGQISSEVPQNLSASRPQDRQFILSSKKLLLSDSGFYLCAWGTYGTEAFFGQGTRLTVV.